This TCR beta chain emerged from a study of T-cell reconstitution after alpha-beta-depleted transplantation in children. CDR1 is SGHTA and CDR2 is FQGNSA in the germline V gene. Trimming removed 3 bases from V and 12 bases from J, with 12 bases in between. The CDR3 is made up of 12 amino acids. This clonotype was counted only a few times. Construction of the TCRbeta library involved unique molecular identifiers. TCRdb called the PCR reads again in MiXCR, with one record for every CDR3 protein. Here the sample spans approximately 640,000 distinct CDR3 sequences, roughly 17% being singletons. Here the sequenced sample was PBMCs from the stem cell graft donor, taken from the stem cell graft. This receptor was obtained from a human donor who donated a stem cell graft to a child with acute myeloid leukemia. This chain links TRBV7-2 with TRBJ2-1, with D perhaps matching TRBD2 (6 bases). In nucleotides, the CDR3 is TGTGCCAGCAGCTTCGGCTGGGGAGGGCAGTTCTTC. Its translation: CASSFGWGGQFF.